This record covers a single T cell receptor (beta chain). The antigen this receptor binds is unknown. Base qualities were left out, and no much larger clone turns up one base away. This sample was taken from a study of T cell repertoires in cytomegalovirus infection (dated by TCRdb to the late 2010s). A note on the overall study: Recently identified HLA-C-restricted CMV epitopes, whose presentation resists viral immunomodulation, were targeted by peptide stimulations together with well-studied HLA-B-restricted epitopes. Donor HLA type was relevant to the analysis, because carriage of CMV infection together with the matching HLA type was indicated by public TCR beta signatures.

The paper's findings and limits, for the study overall: The ex vivo response was dominated by HLA-C-restricted CMV-specific TCR beta clonotypes, which also provided the single most frequent clonotype in two of eight donors. Carriers of CMV infection plus the relevant HLA type were discriminated by the cumulative frequency of public TCR beta family members in the study cohort and in an independent roughly 350-donor cohort.

The CDR3 contains 12 residues, cysteine and phenylalanine counted. Only the CDR3 portion is preserved as DNA: 36 bases, with reading frame beginning at the first base. V and J are truncated by 0 bases and 13 bases respectively, leaving an intervening sequence of 9 bases. Based on the germline V gene (reference sequence), the CDR1 and CDR2 sequences are PRHDT and FYEKMQ. Reads for this sample came from an Illumina HiSeq 1500. TCRdb itself trimmed the public reads at Q25 with fastp, ran MiXCR and retained productive beta chains. Rows matching on CDR3 protein sequence are summarized as one entry with the most common DNA and genes. Here the sample has around 900,000 distinct CDR3 sequences; 31% occur a single time. Roughly an eighth of the sample is in the top ten clones. The treatment or condition label of this sample denotes: in vitro stimulation with specific CMV peptide epitopes to enrich CMV-specific T cells.

The rearranged chain carries TRBV13 and TRBJ1-4; TRBD1 is a weak D gene call, 5 bases matching. Sequenced here: cultured CD8+ T cells from PBMCs, sampled from culture after CMV antigen stimulation. The receptor's source is a human donor in good health (CMV status not recorded). Some clones in this sample may be carry-over from other donors' samples. The CDR3 region: CASSLGPGLLFF. Here is the DNA: TGTGCCAGCAGCTTAGGCCCGGGACTACTGTTTTTT.